The 29 T cell receptor beta chains below come from one sample, sequenced in a study of shared T cell receptors in the human thymus. The assay was immunoSEQ multiplex PCR, and TCRdb's table has in-frame clones only and misses some. Here the sample spans about 540,000 clones, around 78% being singletons. The same sample was also used in a study of human thymus T cells.

What was sequenced was thymocytes. These receptors were obtained from a boy younger than two with a congenital heart defect.

This chain joins TRBV27 and TRBJ2-7, with TRBD1 identical over 7 bases. This CDR3 has 16 residues. V was clipped by 1 base and J by 0 bases; unmatched bases: 6. CDR1 MNHEY and CDR2 SMNVEV come from the germline V gene (reference sequence). CDR3: CASSLYGRGNSYEQYF. DNA for the CDR3: TGTGCCAGCAGTTTATACGGCAGGGGGAACTCCTACGAGCAGTACTTC.

The J gene is TRBJ1-5, the V gene TRBV6-6, with D possibly being TRBD1 (6 bases). The CDR3 is 15 residues long. V gave up 0 bases and J gave up 6 bases, with 12 bases separating them. Germline-derived CDR1 and CDR2 are MNHNY and SVGAGI (reference sequence). CDR3 DNA sequence: TGTGCCAGCAGTTACTCCGGGGAGGGGGGTCAGCCCCAGCATTTT. As protein: CASSYSGEGGQPQHF.

V and J are TRBV5-1 and TRBJ2-1; 11 nucleotides line up with TRBD2. From germline, CDR1 is SGHRS and CDR2 YFSETQ. V lost 4 bases, J lost 8 bases, and 8 bases stayed unmatched. This CDR3 has 15 amino acids. As DNA, the CDR3 is TGCGCCAGCAGCCCAACTAGCGGGAGTGGTCATGAGCAGTTCTTC. Encoded protein: CASSPTSGSGHEQFF.

The chain recombines TRBV30 with TRBJ1-6; D gene ambiguous. Looked up from germline, CDR1 is GTSNPN and CDR2 is SVGIG (reference sequence). V was clipped by 7 bases and J by 5 bases, with 15 bases between them. This CDR3 is built from 14 residues. The CDR3: CAYTLTSNNSPLHF. The CDR3 DNA sequence: TGTGCCTACACCCTGACAAGTAATAATTCACCCCTCCACTTT.

Notes on this clone: Other DNA sequences from this sample encode an identical CDR3 as well. J is TRBJ1-2 and V is TRBV7-2, with a possible D match to TRBD1 (6 bases). The CDR3 runs to 13 residues. The V gene's germline CDR1 is SGHTA and CDR2 FQGNSA. The V end was cut by 5 bases, the J end by 2 bases, with 9 bases between. CDR3: CASSTTGNYGYTF. The CDR3 DNA sequence: TGTGCCAGCAGCACCACAGGGAACTATGGCTACACCTTC.

This chain connects TRBV9 to TRBJ2-7, with 11 nucleotides matching TRBD2. The CDR3 totals 20 residues. Germline V gene sequence: CDR1 SGDLS, CDR2 YYNGEE. V gave up 0 bases and J gave up 7 bases; unmatched junction bases: 21. The CDR3 is CASSVVRGRSVAGGLREQYF. CDR3 nucleotide sequence: TGTGCCAGCAGCGTAGTTCGGGGTCGGTCCGTAGCGGGAGGGCTGAGGGAGCAGTACTTC.

This clone was found once. The chain is built from TRBV5-4 and TRBJ1-5, with 7 positions matching TRBD1. The junction had 20 bases not matched to a gene; V was cut back by 5 bases and J by 3 bases. Germline V lookup: CDR1 SGHNT, CDR2 YYREEE (reference sequence). CDR3 length equals 19 residues. The CDR3 sequence: CASRGLGVSGTDYNQPQHF. The CDR3 nucleotides read TGTGCCAGCAGGGGTCTTGGGGTATCCGGGACAGACTACAATCAGCCCCAGCATTTT. The full variable domain, completed using reference TRBV5-4 and TRBJ1-5, is ETGVTQSPTHLIKTRGQQVTLRCSSQSGHNTVSWYQQALGQGPQFIFQYYREEENGRGNFPPRFSGLQFPNYSSELNVNALELDDSALYLCASRGLGVSGTDYNQPQHFGDGTRLSIL.

In its sample, this clone was seen a few times. The V gene is TRBV19, the J gene TRBJ2-6; a weak D match, TRBD1 (6 bases). The germline gives CDR1 LNHDA, CDR2 SQIVND (reference sequence). The CDR3 sequence is 17 residues long. V gave up 4 bases and J gave up 0 bases, with 13 bases separating them. The CDR3 region is CASSRSTGTSGANVLTF. For the CDR3, the DNA is TGTGCCAGTAGTAGATCAACAGGGACCTCTGGGGCCAACGTCCTGACTTTC.

The chain carries TRBV19 and TRBJ1-1; no firm D call. V lost 10 bases and J lost 0, with 12 bases in between. Germline lookup yields CDR1 LNHDA and CDR2 SQIVND (reference sequence). CDR3 length: 13 amino acids. The DNA of the CDR3 is TGTGCCACAACCCAGGTGCTGAACACTGAAGCTTTCTTT. This translates into CATTQVLNTEAFF.

This clone appeared a few times. The DNA of the CDR3 is TGTGCCAGCTCACCTAATCTACAGGGCAATCAGCCCCAGCATTTT. This codes for CASSPNLQGNQPQHF. This sequence joins TRBV18 and TRBJ1-5; D is possibly TRBD1 (5 bases). V lost 3 bases to trimming and J lost 2 bases, with 11 bases between them. This CDR3 has 15 amino acids. The germline CDR1 and CDR2 sequences are KGHSH and LQKENI.

The chain is built from TRBV5-1 and TRBJ1-3; 9 bases line up with TRBD1. The CDR3 is 15 residues long. The germline gives CDR1 SGHRS, CDR2 YFSETQ. Trimming cost V 3 bases and J 2 bases; bases outside gene matches: 3. As DNA, the CDR3 is TGCGCCAGCAGCTCGGACAGGGGCGCTGGAAACACCATATATTTT. Encoded protein: CASSSDRGAGNTIYF.

The DNA of the CDR3 is TGTGCCAGCAGCGTAGGGGTTGGTATGAGGGTTCGGGGTGAAAAACTGTTTTTT. Amino acids: CASSVGVGMRVRGEKLFF. The J gene is TRBJ1-4, the V gene TRBV9; D not certain. Germline-derived CDR1 and CDR2 are SGDLS and YYNGEE. V lost 0 bases, J lost 7 bases, and 22 bases lay in between. This CDR3 is 18 amino acids long.

J is TRBJ2-1 and V is TRBV30, with 15 bases that match TRBD2. Unmatched junction bases numbered 12, after V lost 3 bases and J lost 0 bases. The V gene's germline CDR1 is GTSNPN and CDR2 SVGIG (reference sequence). This CDR3 spans 20 amino acids. The CDR3 nucleotides are TGTGCCTGGAGCACGTTACCGGGACTAGCGGGAGGAGGCTCCTACAATGAGCAGTTCTTC. This encodes CAWSTLPGLAGGGSYNEQFF.

This clone is a singleton in its sample. The chain has TRBV7-2 and TRBJ2-1; TRBD2 matches at 16 bases. Per the germline V gene, CDR1 is SGHTA and CDR2 is FQGNSA. With V trimmed by 7 bases and J by 15 bases, 6 bases remained unmatched. CDR3 size: 13 residues. The CDR3 nucleotides are TGTGCCAGCATCGGGACTAGCGGGAGGGCCTGGTTCTTC. Its protein product is CASIGTSGRAWFF.

This clone appeared once. The chain joins TRBV7-9 to TRBJ1-2; no clear D gene. Trimming removed 5 bases at V and 1 base at J, with 14 bases between. The length of the CDR3 is 15 residues. CDR1 SEHNR and CDR2 FQNEAQ come from the germline V gene (reference sequence). In DNA form, the CDR3 reads TGTGCCAGCAGCAATCCAGTTCTCCTTAACTATGGCTACACCTTC. It specifies CASSNPVLLNYGYTF.

This clone was seen once. This chain joins TRBV11-2 and TRBJ2-1; 12 nucleotides agree with TRBD2. Germline values: CDR1 SGHAT, CDR2 FQNNGV. The junction had 8 bases not matched to a gene; V was cut back by 5 bases and J by 6 bases. The CDR3 has 16 residues. The CDR3 bases are TGTGCCAGCAGCGGAAGGACTAGCGGGGTTTCCAATGAGCAGTTCTTC. Amino acids: CASSGRTSGVSNEQFF.

The rearrangement links TRBV10-1 to TRBJ2-1; D is perhaps TRBD2 (5 bases). The CDR3 loop spans 16 amino acids. V lost 7 bases to trimming and J lost 3 bases, with 19 bases between them. The V gene's germline CDR1 is WNHNN and CDR2 SYGVQD (reference sequence). The CDR3 region is CASNRRGCGSYNEQFF. The CDR3 DNA follows: TGCGCCAGCAACCGCCGGGGTTGTGGTAGCTACAATGAGCAGTTCTTC.

The chain is built from TRBV7-2 and TRBJ2-2; D is possibly TRBD1 (6 bases). The CDR3 loop spans 16 amino acids. Germline V lookup: CDR1 SGHTA, CDR2 FQGNSA. The V end lost 5 bases, the J end lost 4 bases, and 17 bases lay between the germline ends. This CDR3 reads CASSLRQVGGTGELFF. CDR3 sequence (DNA): TGTGCCAGCAGCCTACGACAGGTTGGCGGCACCGGGGAGCTGTTTTTT.

The chain links TRBV18 to TRBJ2-3; tentatively, D is TRBD2 (6 bases). V dropped 1 base and J dropped 5 bases, with 10 bases sitting between them. The CDR3 extends over 14 amino acids. Germline V gives CDR1 KGHSH, CDR2 LQKENI. For the CDR3, the DNA is TGTGCCAGCTCACCACAGGGCGGGGTAGATACGCAGTATTTT. This gives the protein CASSPQGGVDTQYF.

The V and J genes are TRBV7-8 and TRBJ1-2; the match to TRBD1 covers 8 bases. V gave up 1 base and J gave up 0 bases; unmatched junction bases: 4. Germline V gene data show CDR1 as SGHVS and CDR2 as FQNEAQ. The CDR3 runs to 16 residues. The CDR3 loop is CASSLDDRGPNYGYTF. The CDR3 region has the DNA TGTGCCAGCAGCTTAGACGACAGGGGCCCTAACTATGGCTACACCTTC.

The chain employs TRBV2 and TRBJ2-3; D call uncertain. This CDR3 has 8 amino acids. Trimming left V 3 bases short and J 15 bases short, with 4 bases between. Germline V lookup: CDR1 SNHLY, CDR2 FYNNEI. In nucleotides, the CDR3 is TGTGCCAGCAGTGAGTCATATTTT. It yields the protein CASSESYF.

For the CDR3, the DNA is TGTGCCAGCAGCCAAGAGAAAGCTAACCCCCCCTACGAGCAGTACTTC. The encoded protein is CASSQEKANPPYEQYF. The chain carries TRBV14 and TRBJ2-7; D gene ambiguous. The CDR3 totals 16 residues. Germline V CDR1 and CDR2: SGHDN, FVKESK. Trimming took off 0 bases at V and 2 bases at J, with 14 bases between the two ends.

The gene calls are TRBV30 and TRBJ2-7; D is possibly TRBD1 (6 bases). In germline, CDR1 is GTSNPN, CDR2 SVGIG (reference sequence). The CDR3 extends over 11 amino acids. Trimming left V 3 bases short and J 9 bases short, with 12 bases between. DNA for the CDR3: TGTGCCTGGAGGCTCAGGGGTCGGCAGTACTTC. This sequence encodes CAWRLRGRQYF.

The gene calls are TRBV20-1 and TRBJ2-7; weak D call: TRBD2 (5 bases). The germline V gene encodes CDR1 DFQATT and CDR2 SNEGSKA (reference sequence). The CDR3 spans 8 residues. CDR3 DNA: TGCAGAAGGACTCGGCAGTACTTC. Translating gives CRRTRQYF.

The chain has TRBV5-4 and TRBJ2-3; 7 positions agree with TRBD2. The junction had 4 bases not matched to a gene; V was cut back by 0 bases and J by 3 bases. Germline CDR1 is SGHNT and CDR2 is YYREEE (reference sequence). This CDR3 region has 15 residues. The CDR3 sequence: CASSLARERTDTQYF. The CDR3 bases are TGTGCCAGCAGCTTGGCGCGGGAGAGGACAGATACGCAGTATTTT.

The gene calls are TRBV14 and TRBJ2-7; 8 bases are shared with TRBD1. V was clipped by 3 bases and J by 3 bases; unmatched bases: 7. The CDR3 runs 15 residues. Germline CDR1 SGHDN, CDR2 FVKESK. The CDR3 DNA reads TGTGCCAGCAGCCAGAAACAGGGGGACGACTACGAGCAGTACTTC. Residues: CASSQKQGDDYEQYF.

This chain uses TRBV6-5 with TRBJ2-3, with TRBD2 identical over 13 bases. This CDR3 comprises 16 residues. The ends lost 4 bases at V and 5 bases at J; junction bases unmatched: 6. CDR1 and CDR2 (germline): MNHEY, SVGAGI. The CDR3: CASSSLAGGGVDTQYF. In nucleotides, the CDR3 is TGTGCCAGCAGTTCACTAGCGGGAGGGGGGGTAGATACGCAGTATTTT.

This chain uses TRBV25-1 with TRBJ1-2; a weak D match, TRBD1 (5 bases). Germline-derived CDR1 and CDR2 are MGHDK and SYGVNS. The CDR3 totals 18 residues. V gave up 0 bases and J gave up 0 bases, with 17 bases separating them. The chain's CDR3 is CASSEYNWGGSPNYGYTF. The CDR3 nucleotides are TGTGCCAGCAGTGAATATAACTGGGGGGGGTCACCTAACTATGGCTACACCTTC.

The chain combines TRBV4-1 with TRBJ2-4, with 7 bases matching TRBD1. The CDR3 spans 13 residues. Germline values: CDR1 MGHRA, CDR2 YSYEKL. Trimming took 8 bases from V and 8 from J; bases not matched to a gene: 9. CDR3 bases: TGCGCCAGCGCCGACAGGGTGGGAGACATTCAGTACTTC. Translated, it gives CASADRVGDIQYF.